One T cell receptor (beta chain) is described in this entry. Its antigen is not known. The CDR3 does not close with the conserved phenylalanine or tryptophan, likely indicating a read error. The sample comes from a study of tumor-infiltrating lymphocytes in primary liver carcinoma. Overall study findings and caveats: No more than about 8-24% of top clones could be seen in all five tumor regions.

Reverse transcription of approximately 500 ng total RNA with a constant-region primer produced TCR beta cDNA. Three nested multiplex PCR rounds, a slightly modified ARM-PCR, produced the libraries for TCR beta. TRBV1-TRBV30 forward primers paired with a C-beta reverse primer were used in the first two PCR rounds, which ran about 11 cycles each. TCRdb called the multiplex PCR reads again in MiXCR, with one record for every CDR3 protein. The repertoire holds roughly 24,000 distinct CDR3 sequences, with 70% to 80% as singletons. The germline V gene has CDR1 SGHAT and CDR2 FQNNGV. The CDR3 consists of 16 residues. V lost 9 bases to trimming and J lost 5 bases, with 24 bases between them. Between about 20 and 30 mg of unsorted bulk tissue served as the source from which RNA and DNA were co-extracted. Patients had primary liver carcinoma treated by surgical resection. Every tumor was sampled at five separate regions.

The specimen sequenced was liver tumor tissue from sampling region 5. Subset indicated: tumor region T5, tumor centre. This sequence was found in a woman in her 30s with primary liver carcinoma and hepatitis B virus infection. The J gene is TRBJ2-3, the V gene TRBV11-2; tentatively, D is TRBD1 (8 bases). CDR3 sequence: CASGRTRQGRGDTQYS. The DNA of the CDR3 is TGTGCCAGTGGCCGGACTCGACAGGGGAGGGGAGATACGCAGTATTCT.